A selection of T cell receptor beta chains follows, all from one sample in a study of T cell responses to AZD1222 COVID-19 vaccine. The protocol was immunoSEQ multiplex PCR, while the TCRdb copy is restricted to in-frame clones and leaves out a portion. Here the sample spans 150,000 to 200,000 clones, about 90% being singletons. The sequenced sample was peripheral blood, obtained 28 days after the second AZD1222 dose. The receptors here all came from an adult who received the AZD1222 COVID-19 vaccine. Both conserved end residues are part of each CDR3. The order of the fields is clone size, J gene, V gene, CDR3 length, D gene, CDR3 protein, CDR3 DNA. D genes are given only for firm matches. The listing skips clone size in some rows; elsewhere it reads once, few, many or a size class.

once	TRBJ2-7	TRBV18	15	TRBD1	CASSTGQGAPYEQYF	TGTGCCAGCTCAACAGGACAGGGGGCGCCTTACGAGCAGTACTTC
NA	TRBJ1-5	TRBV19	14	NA	CASSKGSGNQPQHF	TGTGCCAGTAGTAAGGGATCGGGCAATCAGCCCCAGCATTTT
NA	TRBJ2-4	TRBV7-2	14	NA	CASSLPGPKNIQYF	TGTGCCAGCAGCTTACCGGGGCCCAAAAACATTCAGTACTTC
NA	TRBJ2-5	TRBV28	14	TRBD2	CASSLGGNQETQYF	TGTGCCAGCAGTTTGGGGGGGAACCAAGAGACCCAGTACTTC
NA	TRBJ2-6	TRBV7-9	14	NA	CASSLTSGANVLTF	TGTGCCAGCAGCTTAACTTCTGGGGCCAACGTCCTGACTTTC
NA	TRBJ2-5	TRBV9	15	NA	CASSAGTSPGETQYF	TGTGCCAGCAGCGCCGGTACTAGCCCGGGGGAGACCCAGTACTTC
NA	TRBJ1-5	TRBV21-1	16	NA	CASSKDSSRTNQPQHF	TGTGCCAGCAGCAAAGACTCGTCACGGACCAATCAGCCCCAGCATTTT
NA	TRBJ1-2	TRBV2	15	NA	CASSAGIVVDYGYTF	TGTGCCAGCAGTGCAGGTATAGTTGTGGACTATGGCTACACCTTC
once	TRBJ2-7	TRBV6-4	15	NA	CASRKVTSTAYEQYF	TGTGCCAGCAGGAAAGTCACTAGTACCGCCTACGAGCAGTACTTC
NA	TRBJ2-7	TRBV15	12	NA	CATSSAAYEQYF	TGTGCCACCAGCAGTGCCGCCTACGAGCAGTACTTC
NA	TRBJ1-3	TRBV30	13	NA	CAWSLGPGNTIYF	TGTGCCTGGAGTCTGGGGCCTGGAAACACCATATATTTT
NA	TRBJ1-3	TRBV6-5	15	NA	CASTSGGGGGNTIYF	TGTGCCAGCACCTCCGGCGGGGGGGGTGGAAACACCATATATTTT
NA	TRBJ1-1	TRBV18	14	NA	CASSPGGMVTEAFF	TGTGCCAGCTCACCAGGGGGGATGGTCACTGAAGCTTTCTTT
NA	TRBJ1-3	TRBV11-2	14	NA	CASSLAGVGNTIYF	TGTGCCAGCAGCTTAGCAGGGGTCGGAAACACCATATATTTT
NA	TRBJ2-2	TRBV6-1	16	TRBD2	CASSEARTRDPGELFF	TGTGCCAGCAGTGAAGCCCGGACTAGAGACCCCGGGGAGCTGTTTTTT
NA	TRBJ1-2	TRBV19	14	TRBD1	CASSEHRGSFGYTF	TGTGCCAGTAGCGAACACAGGGGAAGTTTCGGCTACACCTTC
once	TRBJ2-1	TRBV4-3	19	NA	CASSQAPKRQLAPYNEQFF	TGCGCCAGCAGCCAAGCCCCCAAAAGGCAGCTCGCTCCTTACAATGAGCAGTTCTTC
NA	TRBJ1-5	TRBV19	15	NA	CASSIPGRGNQPQHF	TGTGCCAGTAGTATTCCAGGCCGAGGCAATCAGCCCCAGCATTTT
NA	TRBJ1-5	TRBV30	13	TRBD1	CASGTGPHQPQHF	TGTGCCTCCGGGACAGGTCCACATCAGCCCCAGCATTTT
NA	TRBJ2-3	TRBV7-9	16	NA	CASSQTVGIWLDTQYF	TGTGCCAGCAGCCAAACCGTCGGTATTTGGTTAGATACGCAGTATTTT
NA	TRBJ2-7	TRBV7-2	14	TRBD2	CASSRTSGNYEQYF	TGTGCCAGCAGCCGGACTAGCGGGAATTACGAGCAGTACTTC
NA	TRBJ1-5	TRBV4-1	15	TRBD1	CASSSTGTGDQPQHF	TGCGCCAGCAGCTCAACCGGGACAGGGGATCAGCCCCAGCATTTT
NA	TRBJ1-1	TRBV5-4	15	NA	CASSLGGTSNTEAFF	TGTGCCAGCAGCTTGGGTGGGACTTCGAACACTGAAGCTTTCTTT
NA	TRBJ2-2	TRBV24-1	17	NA	CATSDLLDTGRTGELFF	TGTGCCACCAGTGATTTGTTGGATACCGGAAGGACCGGGGAGCTGTTTTTT
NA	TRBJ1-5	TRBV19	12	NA	CASMRDGKPQHF	TGTGCCAGTATGAGGGATGGAAAACCCCAGCATTTT
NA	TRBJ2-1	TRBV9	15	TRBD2	CASSVVSSGGDEQFF	TGTGCCAGCAGCGTAGTCTCTAGCGGGGGGGATGAGCAGTTCTTC
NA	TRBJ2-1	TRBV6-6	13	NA	CASSQPPDNEQFF	TGTGCCAGCAGCCAACCCCCAGACAATGAGCAGTTCTTC
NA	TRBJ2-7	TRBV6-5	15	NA	CASSRSVGGGWEQYF	TGTGCCAGCAGTCGTAGTGTAGGGGGTGGGTGGGAGCAGTACTTC
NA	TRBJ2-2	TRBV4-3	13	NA	CASSQGEAGELFF	TGCGCCAGCAGCCAAGGAGAGGCCGGGGAGCTGTTTTTT
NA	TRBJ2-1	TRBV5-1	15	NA	CASSLVADSYNEQFF	TGCGCCAGCAGCTTGGTAGCAGACTCCTACAATGAGCAGTTCTTC
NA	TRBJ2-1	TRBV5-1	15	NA	CASSPTPGSIDEQFF	TGCGCCAGCAGCCCCACCCCCGGGAGTATAGATGAGCAGTTCTTC
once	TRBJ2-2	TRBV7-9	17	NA	CASSTMWGRRGTGELFF	TGTGCCAGCAGCACTATGTGGGGTCGACGGGGGACCGGGGAGCTGTTTTTT
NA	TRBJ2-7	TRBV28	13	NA	CASTKSGGQKQYF	TGTGCCAGCACCAAATCCGGGGGCCAGAAGCAGTACTTC
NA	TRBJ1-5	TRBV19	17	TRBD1	CASSANRGQVGGLPQHF	TGTGCCAGTAGTGCAAACAGGGGGCAAGTCGGTGGATTGCCCCAGCATTTT
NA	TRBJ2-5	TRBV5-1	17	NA	CASSANPPGALQETQYF	TGCGCCAGCAGCGCCAACCCGCCGGGGGCCCTCCAAGAGACCCAGTACTTC
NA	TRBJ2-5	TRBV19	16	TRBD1	CASSIAGTGNQETQYF	TGTGCCAGTAGTATAGCGGGGACAGGGAACCAAGAGACCCAGTACTTC
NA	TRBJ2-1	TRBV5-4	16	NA	CASSLGEGSRYNEQFF	TGTGCCAGCAGCTTAGGTGAAGGATCCAGATACAATGAGCAGTTCTTC
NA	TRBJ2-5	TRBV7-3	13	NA	CASSLGRDETQYF	TGTGCCAGCAGCTTGGGAAGAGACGAGACCCAGTACTTC
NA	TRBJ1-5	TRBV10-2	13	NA	CASSTQGSQPQHF	TGCGCCAGCAGCACACAGGGAAGTCAGCCCCAGCATTTT
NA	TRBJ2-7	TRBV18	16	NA	CASSPTGPNPLYEQYF	TGTGCCAGCTCACCGACGGGACCCAATCCCCTCTACGAGCAGTACTTC
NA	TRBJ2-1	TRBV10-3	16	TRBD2	CAISGVAGEGYNEQFF	TGTGCCATCAGTGGGGTAGCGGGGGAGGGATACAATGAGCAGTTCTTC
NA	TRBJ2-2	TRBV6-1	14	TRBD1	CASSEGTGAGELFF	TGTGCCAGCAGTGAAGGGACAGGGGCTGGGGAGCTGTTTTTT
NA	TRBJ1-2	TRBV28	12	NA	CASSTGNNRYTF	TGTGCCAGCAGTACAGGGAACAACCGCTACACCTTC
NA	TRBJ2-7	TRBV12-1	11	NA	CASSSTSGQYF	TGTGCCAGCAGCTCCACTAGCGGGCAGTACTTC
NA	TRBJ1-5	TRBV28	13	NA	CASNGHSDQPQHF	TGTGCCAGCAATGGCCACTCGGACCAGCCCCAGCATTTT
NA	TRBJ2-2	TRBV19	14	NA	CASSIQVLTGELFF	TGTGCCAGTAGTATTCAGGTTCTTACCGGGGAGCTGTTTTTT
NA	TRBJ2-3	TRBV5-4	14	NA	CASSLATGRNTQYF	TGTGCCAGCAGCTTGGCCACGGGGAGAAATACGCAGTATTTT
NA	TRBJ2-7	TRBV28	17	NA	CASSFIAGPSLSYEQYF	TGTGCCAGCAGTTTCATTGCAGGTCCCAGTCTCTCCTACGAGCAGTACTTC
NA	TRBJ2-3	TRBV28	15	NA	CASRDWGSSTDTQYF	TGTGCCAGCAGGGATTGGGGCTCTAGCACAGATACGCAGTATTTT
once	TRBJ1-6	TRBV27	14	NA	CASSLGLGNSPLHF	TGTGCCAGCAGTTTAGGTCTTGGTAATTCACCCCTCCACTTT
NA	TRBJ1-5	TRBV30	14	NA	CAWSKGRGSQPQHF	TGTGCCTGGAGTAAGGGAAGAGGCTCTCAGCCCCAGCATTTT
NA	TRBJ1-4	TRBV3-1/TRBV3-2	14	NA	CASSQRVDYEKLFF	TGTGCCAGCAGCCAAAGGGTCGATTACGAAAAACTGTTTTTT
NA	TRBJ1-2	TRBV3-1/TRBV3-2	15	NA	CASSQETDGDYGYTF	TGTGCCAGCAGCCAAGAGACGGATGGAGACTATGGCTACACCTTC
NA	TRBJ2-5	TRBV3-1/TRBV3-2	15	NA	CASSHTPGPGVTQYF	TGTGCCAGCAGCCACACACCGGGACCCGGGGTGACCCAGTACTTC
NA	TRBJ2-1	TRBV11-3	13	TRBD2	CASSSRLAGEQFF	TGTGCCAGCAGCTCCCGATTAGCGGGAGAGCAGTTCTTC
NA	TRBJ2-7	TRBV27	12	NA	CASSSKGYEQYF	TGTGCCAGCAGTTCTAAGGGCTACGAGCAGTACTTC
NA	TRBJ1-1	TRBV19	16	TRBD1	CASSRGQVNVGTEAFF	TGTGCCAGTAGTAGGGGACAGGTGAATGTGGGCACTGAAGCTTTCTTT
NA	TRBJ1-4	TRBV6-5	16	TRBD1	CASSSRTGGAPGKLFF	TGTGCCAGCAGTTCCCGGACAGGGGGCGCCCCAGGAAAACTGTTTTTT
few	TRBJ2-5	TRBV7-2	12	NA	CASSFGQETQYF	TGTGCCAGCAGCTTCGGACAAGAGACCCAGTACTTC